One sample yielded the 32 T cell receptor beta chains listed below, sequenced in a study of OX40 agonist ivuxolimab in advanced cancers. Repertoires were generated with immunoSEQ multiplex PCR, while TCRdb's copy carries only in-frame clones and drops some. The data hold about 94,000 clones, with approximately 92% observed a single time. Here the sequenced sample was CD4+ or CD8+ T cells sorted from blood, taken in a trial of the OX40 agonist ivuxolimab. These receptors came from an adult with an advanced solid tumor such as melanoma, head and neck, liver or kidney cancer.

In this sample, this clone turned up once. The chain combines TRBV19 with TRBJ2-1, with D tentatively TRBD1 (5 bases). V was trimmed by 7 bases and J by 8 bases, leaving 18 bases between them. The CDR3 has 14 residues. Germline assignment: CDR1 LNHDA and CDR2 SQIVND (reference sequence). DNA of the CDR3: TGTGCCAGTACCCCCCCCAACAGGTCCGATGAGCAGTTCTTC. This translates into CASTPPNRSDEQFF.

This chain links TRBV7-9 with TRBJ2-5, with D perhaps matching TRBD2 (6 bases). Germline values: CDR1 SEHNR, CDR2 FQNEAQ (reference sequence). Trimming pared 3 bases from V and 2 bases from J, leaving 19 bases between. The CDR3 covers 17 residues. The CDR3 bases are TGTGCCAGCAGCTTCAACCCGCTCATAGCGGTACAAGAGACCCAGTACTTC. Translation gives CASSFNPLIAVQETQYF. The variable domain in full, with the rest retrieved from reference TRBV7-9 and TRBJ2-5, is DTGVSQNPRHKITKRGQNVTFRCDPISEHNRLYWYRQTLGQGPEFLTYFQNEAQLEKSRLLSDRFSAERPKGSFSTLEIQRTEQGDSAMYLCASSFNPLIAVQETQYFGPGTRLLVL.

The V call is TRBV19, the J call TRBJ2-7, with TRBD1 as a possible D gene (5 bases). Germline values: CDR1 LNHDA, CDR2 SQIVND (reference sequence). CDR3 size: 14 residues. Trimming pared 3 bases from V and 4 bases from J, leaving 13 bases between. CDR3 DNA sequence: TGTGCCAGTAGTATCAGTGGGGCCACGTACGAGCAGTACTTC. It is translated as CASSISGATYEQYF.

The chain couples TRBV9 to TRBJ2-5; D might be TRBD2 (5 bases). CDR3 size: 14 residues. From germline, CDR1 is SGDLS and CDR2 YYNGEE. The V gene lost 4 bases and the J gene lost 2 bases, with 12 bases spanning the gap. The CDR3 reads CASSPSGSQETQYF. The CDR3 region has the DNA TGTGCCAGCAGCCCTTCGGGATCGCAAGAGACCCAGTACTTC.

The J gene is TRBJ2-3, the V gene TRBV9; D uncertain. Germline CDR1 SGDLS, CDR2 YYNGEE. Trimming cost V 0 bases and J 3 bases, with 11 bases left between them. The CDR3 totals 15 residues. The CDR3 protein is CASSVEGLTTDTQYF. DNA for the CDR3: TGTGCCAGCAGCGTAGAGGGCTTAACTACAGATACGCAGTATTTT.

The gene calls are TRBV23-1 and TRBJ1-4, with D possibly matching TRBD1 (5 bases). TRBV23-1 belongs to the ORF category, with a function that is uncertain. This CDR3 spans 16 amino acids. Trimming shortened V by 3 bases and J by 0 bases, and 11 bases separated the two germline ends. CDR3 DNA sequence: TGCGCCAGCAGTCATCCTGACAGCCCAACTAATGAAAAACTGTTTTTT. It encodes CASSHPDSPTNEKLFF.

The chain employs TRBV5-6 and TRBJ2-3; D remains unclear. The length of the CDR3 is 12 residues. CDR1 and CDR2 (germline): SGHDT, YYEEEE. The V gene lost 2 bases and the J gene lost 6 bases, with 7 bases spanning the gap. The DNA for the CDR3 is TGTGCCAGCAGCTTACTAAGCGATACGCAGTATTTT. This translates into CASSLLSDTQYF.

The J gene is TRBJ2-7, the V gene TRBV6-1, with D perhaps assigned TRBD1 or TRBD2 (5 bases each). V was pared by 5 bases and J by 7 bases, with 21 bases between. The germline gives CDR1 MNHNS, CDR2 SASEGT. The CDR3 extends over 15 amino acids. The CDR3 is CASSLRGFTTGEQYF. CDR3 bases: TGTGCCAGCAGTCTAAGGGGTTTTACTACGGGGGAGCAGTACTTC.

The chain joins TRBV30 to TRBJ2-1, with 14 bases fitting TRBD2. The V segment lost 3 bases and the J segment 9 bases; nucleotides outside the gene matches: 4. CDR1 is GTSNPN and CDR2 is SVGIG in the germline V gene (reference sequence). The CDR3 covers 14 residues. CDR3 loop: CAWRGTSGSIEQFF. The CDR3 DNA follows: TGTGCCTGGAGAGGGACTAGCGGGAGTATTGAGCAGTTCTTC. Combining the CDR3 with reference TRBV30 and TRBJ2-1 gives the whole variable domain SQTIHQWPATLVQPVGSPLSLECTVEGTSNPNLYWYRQAAGRGLQLLFYSVGIGQISSEVPQNLSASRPQDRQFILSSKKLLLSDSGFYLCAWRGTSGSIEQFFGPGTRLTVL.

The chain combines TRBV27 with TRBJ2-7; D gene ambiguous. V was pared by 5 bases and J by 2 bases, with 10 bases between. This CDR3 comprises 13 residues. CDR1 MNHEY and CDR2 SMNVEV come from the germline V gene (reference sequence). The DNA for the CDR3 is TGTGCCAGCAGTCCCCGGCCAGCCTACGAGCAGTACTTC. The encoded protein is CASSPRPAYEQYF.

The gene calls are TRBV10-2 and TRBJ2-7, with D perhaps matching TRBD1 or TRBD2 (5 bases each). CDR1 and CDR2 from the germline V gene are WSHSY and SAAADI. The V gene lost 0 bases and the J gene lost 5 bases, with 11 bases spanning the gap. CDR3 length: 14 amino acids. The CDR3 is CASSESRGAHEQYF. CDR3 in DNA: TGCGCCAGCAGTGAGTCGAGGGGAGCCCACGAGCAGTACTTC.

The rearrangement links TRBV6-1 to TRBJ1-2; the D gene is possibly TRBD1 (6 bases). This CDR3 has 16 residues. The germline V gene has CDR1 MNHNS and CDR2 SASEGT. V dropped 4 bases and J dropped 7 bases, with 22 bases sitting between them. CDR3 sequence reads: CASSAGVGGYYTGYTF. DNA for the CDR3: TGTGCCAGCAGTGCGGGTGTTGGGGGCTACTATACTGGCTACACCTTC.

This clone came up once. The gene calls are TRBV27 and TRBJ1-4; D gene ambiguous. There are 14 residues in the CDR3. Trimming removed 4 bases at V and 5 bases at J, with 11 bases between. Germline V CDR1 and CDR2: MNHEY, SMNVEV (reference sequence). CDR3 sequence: CASSSLGINEKLFF. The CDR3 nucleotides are TGTGCCAGCAGTTCCCTGGGCATAAATGAAAAACTGTTTTTT.

CDR3 coding DNA: TGCAGTGCCGACAGGTCAGGCTACACCTTC. Its protein product is CSADRSGYTF. The chain joins TRBV20-1 to TRBJ1-2, with D perhaps matching TRBD1 (6 bases). The CDR3 has 10 residues. The germline CDR1 and CDR2 sequences are DFQATT and SNEGSKA (reference sequence). Between the trimmed V and J ends, which lost 6 bases and 8 bases, there was a span of 10 bases.

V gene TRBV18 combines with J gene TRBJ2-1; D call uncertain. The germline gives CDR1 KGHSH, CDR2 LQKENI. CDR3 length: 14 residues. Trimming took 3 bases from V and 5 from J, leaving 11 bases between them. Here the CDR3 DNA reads TGTGCCAGCTCACCCTCGGACGGCGACAATGAGCAGTTCTTC. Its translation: CASSPSDGDNEQFF.

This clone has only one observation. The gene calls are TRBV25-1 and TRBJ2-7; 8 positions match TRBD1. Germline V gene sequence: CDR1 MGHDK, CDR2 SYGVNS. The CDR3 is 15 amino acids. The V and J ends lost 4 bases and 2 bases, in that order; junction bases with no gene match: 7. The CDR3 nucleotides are TGTGCCAGCAGTGCCAGCCGGGACAGGACCTACGAGCAGTACTTC. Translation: CASSASRDRTYEQYF.

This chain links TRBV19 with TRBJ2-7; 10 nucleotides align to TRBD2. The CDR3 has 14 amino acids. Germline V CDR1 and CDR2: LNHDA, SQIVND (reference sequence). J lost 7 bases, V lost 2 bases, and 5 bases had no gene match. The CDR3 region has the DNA TGTGCCAGTAGTATACTAGCGGGAGCTGAAGAGCAGTACTTC. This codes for CASSILAGAEEQYF.

CDR3 DNA sequence: TGTGCCAGCAGTGGTAGGGGGTTTCGCGGCTACACCTTC. Residues: CASSGRGFRGYTF. The chain carries TRBV2 and TRBJ1-2; tentatively, D is TRBD1 (6 bases). The CDR3 length is 13 residues. Germline V gene lookup returns CDR1 SNHLY and CDR2 FYNNEI. V was trimmed by 4 bases and J by 8 bases, leaving 14 bases between them.

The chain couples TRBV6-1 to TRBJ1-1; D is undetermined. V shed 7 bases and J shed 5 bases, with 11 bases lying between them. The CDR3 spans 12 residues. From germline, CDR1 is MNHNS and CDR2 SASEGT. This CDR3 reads CASTAWATEAFF. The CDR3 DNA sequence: TGTGCCAGCACAGCCTGGGCGACTGAAGCTTTCTTT.

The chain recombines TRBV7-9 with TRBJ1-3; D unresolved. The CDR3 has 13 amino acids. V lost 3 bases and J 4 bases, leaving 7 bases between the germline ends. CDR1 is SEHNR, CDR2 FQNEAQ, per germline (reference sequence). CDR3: CASSFGSGNTIYF. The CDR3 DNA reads TGTGCCAGCAGCTTTGGGTCGGGAAACACCATATATTTT.

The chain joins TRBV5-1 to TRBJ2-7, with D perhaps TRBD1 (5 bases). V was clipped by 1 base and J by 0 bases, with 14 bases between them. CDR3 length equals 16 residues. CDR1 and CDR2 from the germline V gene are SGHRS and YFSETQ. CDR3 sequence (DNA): TGCGCCAGCAGCTTGAGGGGCTTCGCGAGCTCCTACGAGCAGTACTTC. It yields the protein CASSLRGFASSYEQYF.

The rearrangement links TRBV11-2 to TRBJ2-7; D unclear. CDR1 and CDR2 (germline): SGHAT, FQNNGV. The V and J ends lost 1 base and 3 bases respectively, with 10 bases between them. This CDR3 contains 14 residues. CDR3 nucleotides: TGTGCCAGCAGCTTAGTTTCCACCTACTACGAGCAGTACTTC. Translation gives CASSLVSTYYEQYF.

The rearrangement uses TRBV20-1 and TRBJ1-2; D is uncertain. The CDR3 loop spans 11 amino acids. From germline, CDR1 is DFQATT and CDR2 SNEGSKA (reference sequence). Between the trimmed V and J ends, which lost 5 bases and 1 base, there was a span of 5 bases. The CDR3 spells CSAELNYGYTF. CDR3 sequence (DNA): TGCAGTGCTGAGCTTAACTATGGCTACACCTTC.

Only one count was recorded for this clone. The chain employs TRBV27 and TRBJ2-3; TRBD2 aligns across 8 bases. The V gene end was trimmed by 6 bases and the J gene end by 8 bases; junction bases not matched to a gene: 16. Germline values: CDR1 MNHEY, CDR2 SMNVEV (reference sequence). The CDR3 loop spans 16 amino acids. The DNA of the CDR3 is TGTGCCAGCAGCACTCTCCTGCGGGAGGTGAGGGCTACGCAGTATTTT. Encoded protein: CASSTLLREVRATQYF.

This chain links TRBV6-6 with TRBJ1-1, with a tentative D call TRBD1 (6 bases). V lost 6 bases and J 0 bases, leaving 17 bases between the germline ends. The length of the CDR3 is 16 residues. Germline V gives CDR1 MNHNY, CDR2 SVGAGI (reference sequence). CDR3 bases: TGTGCCAGCAGCCGGGACACCCTTGTACTGAACACTGAAGCTTTCTTT. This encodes CASSRDTLVLNTEAFF.

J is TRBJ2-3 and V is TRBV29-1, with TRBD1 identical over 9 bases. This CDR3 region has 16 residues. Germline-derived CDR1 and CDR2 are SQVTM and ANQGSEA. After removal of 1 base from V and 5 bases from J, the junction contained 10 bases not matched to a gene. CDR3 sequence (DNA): TGCAGCGTTGAAGGGCCCCGGGACAGGGAGGGAGATACGCAGTATTTT. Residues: CSVEGPRDREGDTQYF.

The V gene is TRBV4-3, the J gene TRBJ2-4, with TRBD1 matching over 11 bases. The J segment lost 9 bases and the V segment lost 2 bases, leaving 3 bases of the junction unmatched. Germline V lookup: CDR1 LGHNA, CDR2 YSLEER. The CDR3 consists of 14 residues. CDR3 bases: TGCGCCAGCAGCCAACCGGGACAGGGGGGCATTCAGTACTTC. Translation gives CASSQPGQGGIQYF.

In nucleotides, the CDR3 is TGTGCCAGTAGTATAGATCCGGGGCGCACTGAAGCTTTCTTT. Protein sequence: CASSIDPGRTEAFF. The chain links TRBV19 to TRBJ1-1; tentatively, D is TRBD1 (5 bases). Germline loops: CDR1 LNHDA, CDR2 SQIVND (reference sequence). Trimming took off 0 bases at V and 4 bases at J, with 9 bases between the two ends. The CDR3 runs to 14 residues.

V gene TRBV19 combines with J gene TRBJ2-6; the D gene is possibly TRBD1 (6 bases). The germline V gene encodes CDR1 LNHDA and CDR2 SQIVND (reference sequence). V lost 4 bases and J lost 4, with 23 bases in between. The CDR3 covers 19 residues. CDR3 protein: CASSTPTGGTGFGANVLTF. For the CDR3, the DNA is TGTGCCAGTAGTACCCCGACAGGTGGAACAGGTTTCGGGGCCAACGTCCTGACTTTC.

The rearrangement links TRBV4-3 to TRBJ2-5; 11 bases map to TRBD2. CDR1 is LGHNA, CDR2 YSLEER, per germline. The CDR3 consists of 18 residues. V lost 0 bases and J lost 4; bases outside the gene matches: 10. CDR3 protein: CASSQETLAGGRVETQYF. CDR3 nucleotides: TGCGCCAGCAGCCAAGAGACCCTAGCGGGGGGCCGGGTAGAGACCCAGTACTTC.

CDR3 protein: CASGLGDRLSYGYTF. The CDR3 region has the DNA TGTGCTAGTGGTTTGGGGGACAGGTTGAGCTATGGCTACACCTTC. This chain joins TRBV12-5 and TRBJ1-2; 8 bases map to TRBD1. CDR1 is LGHNT and CDR2 is FRNRAP in the germline V gene. CDR3 length: 15 residues. V lost 1 base to trimming and J lost 4 bases; unmatched junction nucleotides: 5.

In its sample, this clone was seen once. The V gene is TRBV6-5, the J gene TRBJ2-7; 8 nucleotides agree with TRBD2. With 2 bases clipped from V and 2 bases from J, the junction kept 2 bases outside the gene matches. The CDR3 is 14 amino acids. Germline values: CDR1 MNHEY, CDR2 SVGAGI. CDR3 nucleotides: TGTGCCAGCAGTTACGGACTAGCTCCCTACGAGCAGTACTTC. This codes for CASSYGLAPYEQYF.